These T cell receptor beta chains were read from a single sample in a study of control samples from healthy donors and cancer patients. Profiled with immunoSEQ multiplex PCR; TCRdb holds only in-frame clones, not every one. The data show roughly 89,000 clones, about nine tenths seen once. The sequencing sample was made of blood. The receptors come from a man aged 50 or older in good health. The CDR3 runs from the conserved cysteine through the conserved F or W. The D gene is left open where the match is weak. Only some rows state a clone size, as once, few, many or a class for expanded clones.

clone_size: .; d_call: .; v_call: TRBV18; j_call: TRBJ1-3; cdr3_length: 15; cdr3_aa: CASSLDFGSGNTIYF; cdr3_nt: TGTGCCAGCTCATTGGACTTCGGCTCTGGAAACACCATATATTTT
clone_size: .; d_call: .; v_call: TRBV5-1; j_call: TRBJ1-1; cdr3_length: 11; cdr3_aa: CASSVGREAFF; cdr3_nt: TGCGCCAGCAGTGTCGGGCGAGAAGCTTTCTTT
clone_size: .; d_call: .; v_call: TRBV10-1; j_call: TRBJ1-1; cdr3_length: 13; cdr3_aa: CASSAQLNTEAFF; cdr3_nt: TGCGCCAGCAGTGCCCAACTGAACACTGAAGCTTTCTTT
clone_size: .; d_call: .; v_call: TRBV5-1; j_call: TRBJ1-2; cdr3_length: 16; cdr3_aa: CASSLEGQGGYVGYTF; cdr3_nt: TGCGCCAGCAGCTTGGAGGGGCAGGGCGGATATGTAGGCTACACCTTC
clone_size: .; d_call: .; v_call: TRBV13; j_call: TRBJ1-1; cdr3_length: 12; cdr3_aa: CASSFWQGEAFF; cdr3_nt: TGTGCCAGCAGCTTTTGGCAGGGTGAAGCTTTCTTT
clone_size: .; d_call: TRBD1; v_call: TRBV5-1; j_call: TRBJ1-2; cdr3_length: 14; cdr3_aa: CASSLEVGTGDYTF; cdr3_nt: TGCGCCAGCAGCTTGGAAGTCGGGACAGGGGACTACACCTTC
clone_size: .; d_call: .; v_call: TRBV30; j_call: TRBJ1-1; cdr3_length: 16; cdr3_aa: CAWSPTTKLRGTEAFF; cdr3_nt: TGTGCCTGGAGTCCCACGACGAAGCTTCGGGGGACTGAAGCTTTCTTT
clone_size: .; d_call: .; v_call: TRBV2; j_call: TRBJ1-5; cdr3_length: 13; cdr3_aa: CASTTGWGQPQHF; cdr3_nt: TGTGCCAGCACCACAGGATGGGGTCAGCCCCAGCATTTT
clone_size: .; d_call: .; v_call: TRBV29-1; j_call: TRBJ2-5; cdr3_length: 12; cdr3_aa: CSVGRPQETQYF; cdr3_nt: TGCAGCGTAGGGAGACCCCAAGAGACCCAGTACTTC
clone_size: .; d_call: .; v_call: TRBV24-1; j_call: TRBJ1-5; cdr3_length: 13; cdr3_aa: CATSGASNQPQHF; cdr3_nt: TGTGCCACCAGCGGAGCTAGCAATCAGCCCCAGCATTTT
clone_size: .; d_call: TRBD1; v_call: TRBV27; j_call: TRBJ1-6; cdr3_length: 14; cdr3_aa: CASRGQAYNSPLHF; cdr3_nt: TGTGCCAGCAGGGGACAGGCCTATAATTCACCCCTCCACTTT
clone_size: .; d_call: .; v_call: TRBV11-2; j_call: TRBJ1-1; cdr3_length: 14; cdr3_aa: CASSFSRANTEAFF; cdr3_nt: TGTGCCAGCAGCTTTTCCAGGGCGAACACTGAAGCTTTCTTT
clone_size: .; d_call: .; v_call: TRBV12-3/TRBV12-4; j_call: TRBJ2-2; cdr3_length: 13; cdr3_aa: CASRDQNTGELFF; cdr3_nt: TGTGCCAGCCGGGACCAGAACACCGGGGAGCTGTTTTTT
clone_size: .; d_call: .; v_call: TRBV5-1; j_call: TRBJ2-3; cdr3_length: 13; cdr3_aa: CASSFDSTDTQYF; cdr3_nt: TGCGCCAGCAGCTTCGACAGCACAGATACGCAGTATTTT
clone_size: .; d_call: .; v_call: TRBV6-6; j_call: TRBJ1-5; cdr3_length: 12; cdr3_aa: CASSKGEQPQHF; cdr3_nt: TGTGCCAGCAGTAAAGGGGAGCAGCCCCAGCATTTT
clone_size: .; d_call: .; v_call: TRBV6-6; j_call: TRBJ1-2; cdr3_length: 13; cdr3_aa: CASSWQGGDGYTF; cdr3_nt: TGTGCCAGCAGCTGGCAGGGTGGAGATGGCTACACCTTC
clone_size: few; d_call: TRBD1; v_call: TRBV6-2/TRBV6-3; j_call: TRBJ2-7; cdr3_length: 16; cdr3_aa: CASSYSKGTGAYEQYF; cdr3_nt: TGTGCCAGCAGTTATTCGAAGGGGACAGGGGCCTACGAGCAGTACTTC
clone_size: .; d_call: .; v_call: TRBV29-1; j_call: TRBJ1-1; cdr3_length: 10; cdr3_aa: CSSDSIEAFF; cdr3_nt: TGCAGCTCTGACAGTATTGAAGCTTTCTTT
clone_size: .; d_call: .; v_call: TRBV11-2; j_call: TRBJ2-1; cdr3_length: 16; cdr3_aa: CASSAWTRNEGDEQFF; cdr3_nt: TGTGCCAGCAGCGCTTGGACCAGAAATGAGGGTGATGAGCAGTTCTTC
clone_size: .; d_call: .; v_call: TRBV2; j_call: TRBJ1-4; cdr3_length: 13; cdr3_aa: CASSGEGGEKLFF; cdr3_nt: TGTGCCAGCAGTGGTGAGGGGGGGGAAAAACTGTTTTTT
clone_size: .; d_call: .; v_call: TRBV11-2; j_call: TRBJ1-1; cdr3_length: 13; cdr3_aa: CASSLVDNTEAFF; cdr3_nt: TGTGCCAGCAGCTTAGTAGACAACACTGAAGCTTTCTTT
clone_size: few; d_call: .; v_call: TRBV19; j_call: TRBJ1-2; cdr3_length: 13; cdr3_aa: CASSTVLERSYTF; cdr3_nt: TGTGCCAGTAGTACCGTTTTGGAGCGAAGCTACACCTTC
clone_size: .; d_call: .; v_call: TRBV6-4; j_call: TRBJ1-1; cdr3_length: 13; cdr3_aa: CASSDRGIPEAFF; cdr3_nt: TGTGCCAGCAGTGACAGGGGGATCCCTGAAGCTTTCTTT
clone_size: .; d_call: .; v_call: TRBV27; j_call: TRBJ1-1; cdr3_length: 12; cdr3_aa: CASSTGGTEAFF; cdr3_nt: TGTGCCAGCAGTACGGGGGGGACTGAAGCTTTCTTT
clone_size: once; d_call: TRBD1; v_call: TRBV24-1; j_call: TRBJ2-3; cdr3_length: 17; cdr3_aa: CATSDARGTASTDTQYF; cdr3_nt: TGTGCCACCAGTGATGCCCGAGGGACAGCTAGCACAGATACGCAGTATTTT
clone_size: once; d_call: TRBD1; v_call: TRBV10-2; j_call: TRBJ1-5; cdr3_length: 16; cdr3_aa: CASSENRGSISQPQHF; cdr3_nt: TGCGCCAGCAGTGAGAACAGGGGATCGATCAGTCAGCCCCAGCATTTT
clone_size: .; d_call: TRBD1; v_call: TRBV19; j_call: TRBJ1-6; cdr3_length: 18; cdr3_aa: CATSLGQGIGPDNSPLHF; cdr3_nt: TGTGCCACCTCCCTGGGACAGGGAATTGGTCCGGATAATTCACCCCTCCACTTT
clone_size: .; d_call: .; v_call: TRBV11-3; j_call: TRBJ1-6; cdr3_length: 14; cdr3_aa: CASSAIGESSPLHF; cdr3_nt: TGTGCCAGCAGCGCGATCGGGGAAAGTTCACCCCTCCACTTT
clone_size: .; d_call: .; v_call: TRBV19; j_call: TRBJ2-7; cdr3_length: 12; cdr3_aa: CASTDRSYEQYF; cdr3_nt: TGTGCCAGTACTGACCGTTCCTACGAGCAGTACTTC
clone_size: .; d_call: TRBD1; v_call: TRBV19; j_call: TRBJ1-5; cdr3_length: 18; cdr3_aa: CASSIGTGGIYSNQPQHF; cdr3_nt: TGTGCCAGTAGTATCGGGACAGGGGGGATTTATAGCAATCAGCCCCAGCATTTT
clone_size: once; d_call: .; v_call: TRBV27; j_call: TRBJ2-7; cdr3_length: 14; cdr3_aa: CASSSLDSYYEQYF; cdr3_nt: TGTGCCAGCAGTTCCCTGGACAGCTATTACGAGCAGTACTTC
clone_size: .; d_call: TRBD1; v_call: TRBV7-9; j_call: TRBJ1-1; cdr3_length: 15; cdr3_aa: CASSRSGTGGTEAFF; cdr3_nt: TGTGCCAGCAGTCGCTCCGGGACAGGGGGCACTGAAGCTTTCTTT
clone_size: .; d_call: .; v_call: TRBV27; j_call: TRBJ1-1; cdr3_length: 16; cdr3_aa: CASSLLGGAGNTEAFF; cdr3_nt: TGTGCCAGCAGTTTACTGGGAGGGGCGGGGAACACTGAAGCTTTCTTT
clone_size: few; d_call: TRBD1; v_call: TRBV11-2; j_call: TRBJ1-2; cdr3_length: 15; cdr3_aa: CASSLGTGFWSGYTF; cdr3_nt: TGTGCCAGCAGCTTAGGGACAGGGTTTTGGAGTGGCTACACCTTC
clone_size: .; d_call: TRBD1; v_call: TRBV29-1; j_call: TRBJ1-1; cdr3_length: 13; cdr3_aa: CSMTGGTNTEAFF; cdr3_nt: TGCAGCATGACAGGGGGCACGAACACTGAAGCTTTCTTT
clone_size: .; d_call: TRBD1; v_call: TRBV5-4; j_call: TRBJ1-1; cdr3_length: 13; cdr3_aa: CASSRTGDTEAFF; cdr3_nt: TGTGCCAGCTCACGGACAGGGGACACTGAAGCTTTCTTT
clone_size: .; d_call: .; v_call: TRBV7-6; j_call: TRBJ2-3; cdr3_length: 16; cdr3_aa: CASSSVRQTLTDTQYF; cdr3_nt: TGTGCCAGCAGCTCCGTCAGACAGACTCTCACAGATACGCAGTATTTT
clone_size: .; d_call: .; v_call: TRBV10-3; j_call: TRBJ2-5; cdr3_length: 15; cdr3_aa: CAISEKATPSETQYF; cdr3_nt: TGTGCCATCAGTGAGAAGGCCACTCCTTCGGAGACCCAGTACTTC